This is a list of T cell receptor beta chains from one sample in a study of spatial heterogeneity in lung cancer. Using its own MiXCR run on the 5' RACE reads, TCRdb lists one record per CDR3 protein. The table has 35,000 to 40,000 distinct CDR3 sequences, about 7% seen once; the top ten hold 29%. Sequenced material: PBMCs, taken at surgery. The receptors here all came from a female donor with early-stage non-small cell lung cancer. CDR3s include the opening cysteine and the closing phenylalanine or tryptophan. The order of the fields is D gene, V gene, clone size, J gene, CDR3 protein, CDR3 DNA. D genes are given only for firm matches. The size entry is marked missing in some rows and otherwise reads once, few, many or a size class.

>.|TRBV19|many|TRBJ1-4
CASSPRTELEKLFF
TGTGCCAGTAGTCCGCGGACAGAATTGGAAAAACTGTTTTTT
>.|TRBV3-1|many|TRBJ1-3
CASSQGNGNTIYF
TGTGCCAGCAGCCAAGGAAATGGAAACACCATATATTTT
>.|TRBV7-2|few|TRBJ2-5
CASSLALAETQYF
TGTGCCAGCAGCTTAGCGCTAGCGGAGACCCAGTACTTC
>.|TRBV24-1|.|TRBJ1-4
CATSDSTQGNEKLFF
TGTGCCACCAGTGATTCCACCCAGGGGAATGAAAAACTGTTTTTT
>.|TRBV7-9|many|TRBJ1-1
CASSLWAGNTEAFF
TGTGCCAGCAGCTTGTGGGCGGGGAACACTGAAGCTTTCTTT
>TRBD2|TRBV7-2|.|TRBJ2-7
CASSLASGGTYEQYF
TGTGCCAGCAGCTTAGCTAGCGGGGGTACCTACGAGCAGTACTTC
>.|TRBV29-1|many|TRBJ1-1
CSTSLVRDTEAFF
TGCAGCACAAGCTTGGTGAGGGACACTGAAGCTTTCTTT
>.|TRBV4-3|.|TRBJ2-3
CASSQLASDTQYF
TGCGCCAGCAGCCAACTAGCCTCGGATACGCAGTATTTT
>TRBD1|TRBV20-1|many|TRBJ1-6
CSASLGTGDSPLHF
TGCAGTGCTAGTCTGGGGACAGGGGATTCACCCCTCCACTTT
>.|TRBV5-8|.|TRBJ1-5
CASSQRRPNQPQHF
TGTGCCAGCAGCCAGAGGAGGCCCAATCAGCCCCAGCATTTT
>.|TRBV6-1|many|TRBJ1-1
CASSERGRVTEAFF
TGTGCCAGCAGTGAAAGGGGCAGGGTCACTGAAGCTTTCTTT
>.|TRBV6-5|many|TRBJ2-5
CASSLFGGETQYF
TGTGCCAGCAGTTTGTTCGGGGGAGAGACCCAGTACTTC
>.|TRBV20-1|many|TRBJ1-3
CSARDKAGPVYFSGNTIYF
TGCAGTGCTAGAGATAAGGCGGGACCGGTCTACTTCTCTGGAAACACCATATATTTT
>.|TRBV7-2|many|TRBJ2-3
CASSLGYRQGKKYF
TGTGCCAGCAGCTTAGGATATCGGCAGGGTAAGAAGTATTTT
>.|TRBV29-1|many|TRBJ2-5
CSAAGSVQETQYF
TGCAGCGCAGCAGGTAGCGTGCAAGAGACCCAGTACTTC
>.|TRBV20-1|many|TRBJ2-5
CSLDGYQETQYF
TGCAGTTTAGACGGGTACCAAGAGACCCAGTACTTC
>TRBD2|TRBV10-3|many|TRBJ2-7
CAIGDTITELAGGYEQYF
TGTGCCATCGGAGATACGATTACCGAACTAGCGGGAGGTTACGAGCAGTACTTC
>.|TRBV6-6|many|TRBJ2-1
CASSPNANEQFF
TGTGCCAGCAGCCCCAACGCCAATGAGCAGTTCTTC
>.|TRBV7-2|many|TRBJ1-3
CASSPNDPRNTIYF
TGTGCCAGCAGCCCAAACGACCCCAGAAACACCATATATTTT
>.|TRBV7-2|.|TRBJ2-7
CASSLQPARAGEQYF
TGTGCCAGCAGCTTACAGCCGGCCCGGGCGGGAGAGCAGTACTTC
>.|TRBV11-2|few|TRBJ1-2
CASSSGQGASWAF
TGTGCCAGCAGTTCAGGGCAGGGAGCTTCTTGGGCCTTC
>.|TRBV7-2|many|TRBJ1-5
CASSLDSLGQPQHF
TGTGCCAGCAGCTTAGATTCCCTAGGACAGCCCCAGCATTTT
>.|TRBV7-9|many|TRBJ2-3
CASSGGNTQYF
TGTGCCAGCAGCGGTGGAAATACGCAGTATTTT
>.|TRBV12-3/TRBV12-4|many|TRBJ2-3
CASMTNTQYF
TGTGCCAGCATGACCAATACGCAGTATTTT
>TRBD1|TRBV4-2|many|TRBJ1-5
CASSQDSGTGGVQPQHF
TGTGCCAGCAGCCAAGATTCTGGGACAGGGGGTGTTCAGCCCCAGCATTTT
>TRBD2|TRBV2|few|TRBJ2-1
CASRSGGSYNEQFF
TGTGCCAGCAGGAGCGGGGGTTCCTACAATGAGCAGTTCTTC
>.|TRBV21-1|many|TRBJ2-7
CASSKAWGRATYEQYF
TGTGCCAGCAGCAAAGCGTGGGGCCGGGCAACCTACGAGCAGTACTTC
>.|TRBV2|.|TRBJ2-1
CASNPSPSYNEQFF
TGTGCCAGCAATCCGTCCCCCAGCTACAATGAGCAGTTCTTC